The sequence of this T cell receptor beta chain was determined in a study of patients and donors after allogeneic stem cell transplantation. TCRdb ran MiXCR on the RT-PCR reads and lists one entry per CDR3 protein. Among roughly 880,000 distinct CDR3 sequences listed, approximately 19% were seen once. In germline, CDR1 is LGHDT, CDR2 YNNKEL (reference sequence). Germline trimming cut 4 bases from V and 0 bases from J; bases unmatched to any gene: 4. The CDR3 runs 15 residues. This chain links TRBV3-1 with TRBJ2-7, with 9 nucleotides matching TRBD1. The clonotype was recovered from a human donor who was either an allogeneic HSCT recipient or a stem cell or donor lymphocyte infusion donor (not recorded which). It is not recorded whose cells these are; they may come from a transplant donor. The sequencing sample was made of blood, either unsorted or a sorted T cell fraction (not recorded which). CDR3 sequence (DNA): TGTGCCAGCAGCCGAGGGACAGGGCGCTCCTACGAGCAGTACTTC. It encodes CASSRGTGRSYEQYF.